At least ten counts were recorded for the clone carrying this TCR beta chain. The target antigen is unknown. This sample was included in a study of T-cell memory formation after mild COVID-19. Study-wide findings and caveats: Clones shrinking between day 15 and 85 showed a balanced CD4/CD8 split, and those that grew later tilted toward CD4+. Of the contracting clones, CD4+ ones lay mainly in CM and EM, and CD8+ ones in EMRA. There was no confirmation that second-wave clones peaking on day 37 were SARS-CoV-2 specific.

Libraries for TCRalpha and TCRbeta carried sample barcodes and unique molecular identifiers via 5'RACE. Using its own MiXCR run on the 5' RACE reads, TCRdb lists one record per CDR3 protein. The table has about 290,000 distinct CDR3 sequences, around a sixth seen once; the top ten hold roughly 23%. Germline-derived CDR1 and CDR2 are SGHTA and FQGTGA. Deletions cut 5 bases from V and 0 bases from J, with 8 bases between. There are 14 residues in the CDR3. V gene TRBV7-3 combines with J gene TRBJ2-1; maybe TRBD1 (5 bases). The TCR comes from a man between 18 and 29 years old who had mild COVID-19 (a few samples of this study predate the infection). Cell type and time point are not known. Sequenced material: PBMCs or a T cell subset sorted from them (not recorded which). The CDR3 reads CASSQGGSYNEQFF. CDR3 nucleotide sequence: TGTGCCAGCAGCCAGGGCGGCTCCTACAATGAGCAGTTCTTC.